The 5 T cell receptor beta chains in this list originate from one sample, sequenced in a study of blood T cell repertoires in COVID-19. Repertoires were generated with immunoSEQ multiplex PCR, while TCRdb's copy carries only in-frame clones and drops some. The data show some 240,000 clones, about 80% seen once. Sequencing was performed on peripheral blood. These receptors were collected from a woman of 80 years or more with acute or convalescent COVID-19.

The rearrangement uses TRBV3-1 (or the pseudogene TRBV3-2) and TRBJ1-1, with 10 positions matching TRBD1. Germline V gene sequence: CDR1 LGHDT, CDR2 YNNKEL (reference sequence). The V and J ends lost 4 bases and 0 bases, in that order; junction bases with no gene match: 5. The CDR3 length is 16 residues. CDR3 sequence: CASSPRDRGMNTEAFF. The CDR3 coding sequence is TGTGCCAGCAGCCCCCGGGACAGGGGCATGAACACTGAAGCTTTCTTT.

On this clone: Within the sample, other DNA sequences also encode this same CDR3. J is TRBJ1-1 and V is TRBV2; no clear D gene. Germline CDR1 is SNHLY and CDR2 is FYNNEI. This CDR3 contains 11 residues. The germline V and J ends were trimmed by 8 bases and 5 bases, with 9 bases remaining between them. The DNA for the CDR3 is TGTGCCAGCCGGGGTGGAACTGAAGCTTTCTTT. Amino acid sequence: CASRGGTEAFF.

This clone occurred once. Different DNA sequences within this sample yield the same CDR3. CDR3 region: CASSLRQGRNSPLHF. CDR3 DNA sequence: TGTGCCAGCAGTTTAAGGCAGGGGCGTAATTCACCCCTCCACTTT. V is TRBV28 and J is TRBJ1-6; possibly TRBD1 for D (6 bases). CDR1 and CDR2 from the germline V gene are MDHEN and SYDVKM. This CDR3 has 15 residues. The V and J ends lost 2 bases and 6 bases respectively, with 11 bases between them.

The V call is TRBV5-1, the J call TRBJ2-3, with D possibly matching TRBD1 (6 bases). The CDR3 totals 15 residues. V was cut by 6 bases and J by 0 bases, with 14 bases left in between. CDR1 and CDR2 from the germline V gene are SGHRS and YFSETQ. CDR3 bases: TGCGCCAGCACCAAAGACAGGACCAGCACAGATACGCAGTATTTT. Its translation is CASTKDRTSTDTQYF.

This clone was counted only a few times. The chain carries TRBV4-2 and TRBJ2-1; 7 positions match TRBD2. Germline values: CDR1 LGHNA, CDR2 YNFKEQ. The V gene end was trimmed by 0 bases and the J gene end by 3 bases; junction bases not matched to a gene: 2. This CDR3 comprises 15 residues. The CDR3 DNA reads as TGTGCCAGCAGCCAAGATCGGGGGGTCTACAATGAGCAGTTCTTC. This codes for CASSQDRGVYNEQFF.